This T cell receptor beta chain was sequenced for a study of blood T cell repertoires in COVID-19. In the study overall: Samples representing acute and convalescent COVID-19 were sourced from the United States, Italy and Spain.

In terms of age and location, participants ranged from about 18 to 95 years and lived in under 30 US areas. Germline V gene lookup returns CDR1 SGHVS and CDR2 FQNEAQ. The CDR3 has 19 residues. After removal of 4 bases from V and 0 bases from J, the junction contained 12 bases not matched to a gene. In the original processing: Estimation of nucleated cell counts was performed using reference gene primer amplification. Clones were read by immunoSEQ multiplex PCR, and TCRdb kept only the in-frame ones, dropping some. The V and J calls and clone size were taken over from that table, and D and trimming were inferred from the DNA. The sample carries around 200,000 clones, about 91% recorded once.

V usage is TRBV7-8 and J usage is TRBJ2-1; 10 bases match TRBD2. Source material: PBMCs or T cells enriched from blood (not recorded which). The sequence derives from a man aged 18 to 29 with acute COVID-19. The CDR3 here is CASSYQAGGGISSYNEQFF. Here the CDR3 DNA reads TGTGCCAGCAGCTACCAAGCGGGAGGGGGGATAAGCTCCTACAATGAGCAGTTCTTC.